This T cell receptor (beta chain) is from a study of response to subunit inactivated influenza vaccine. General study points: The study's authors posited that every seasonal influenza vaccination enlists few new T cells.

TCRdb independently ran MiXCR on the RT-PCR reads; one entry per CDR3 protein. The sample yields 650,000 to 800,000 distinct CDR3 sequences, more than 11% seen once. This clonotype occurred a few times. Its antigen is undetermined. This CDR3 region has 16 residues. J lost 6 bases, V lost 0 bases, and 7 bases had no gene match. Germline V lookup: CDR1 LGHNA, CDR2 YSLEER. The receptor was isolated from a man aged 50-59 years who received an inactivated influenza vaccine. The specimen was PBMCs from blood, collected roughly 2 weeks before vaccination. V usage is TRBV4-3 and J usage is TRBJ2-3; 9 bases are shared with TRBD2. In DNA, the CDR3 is TGCGCCAGCAGCCAAGATTTTGGCGGGGGGGCGGATACGCAGTATTTT. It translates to CASSQDFGGGADTQYF.